Following are 25 T cell receptor beta chains from one sample sequenced in a study of blood T cells in healthy people across ages. Then a second PCR, running roughly 7 to 11 cycles, was carried out with a sample-barcoded 5' primer and a J-beta primer mix. TCRdb analysed the 5' RACE reads with MiXCR anew, one entry per CDR3 protein. This sample has 1.5 million to 2 million distinct CDR3 sequences, with 28% found just once. Input material: blood. Every receptor here comes from a woman aged 25 to 39 in good health.

This clonotype was seen repeatedly, ten times or more. The DNA for the CDR3 is TGCGCCAGCAGCTTAGAGGTGCAGGGCGAGCAGTACTTC. Translating it yields CASSLEVQGEQYF. This chain joins TRBV5-1 and TRBJ2-7; weak D call: TRBD1 (5 bases). V shed 2 bases and J shed 6 bases, with 12 bases lying between them. There are 13 residues in the CDR3. Germline V gives CDR1 SGHRS, CDR2 YFSETQ.

This clonotype was recorded a few times. The chain carries TRBV20-1 and TRBJ1-2, with D perhaps matching TRBD1 (5 bases). V was shortened by 0 bases and J by 0 bases, with 14 bases between the two germline ends. The CDR3 is made up of 16 amino acids. CDR1 DFQATT and CDR2 SNEGSKA come from the germline V gene (reference sequence). CDR3 sequence reads: CSARDFLRDPNYGYTF. The CDR3 region has the DNA TGCAGTGCTAGAGATTTTCTACGGGACCCTAACTATGGCTACACCTTC.

With respect to this clonotype: A read error may explain this, as a much larger clone is one base away. The rearrangement links TRBV5-1 to TRBJ2-1, with D tentatively TRBD1 (6 bases). The CDR3 extends over 14 amino acids. The germline V gene encodes CDR1 SGHRS and CDR2 YFSETQ. The CDR3, as DNA: TGCGCCAGCAGCTTGGGACAGGTAAACAATAAGCAGTTCTTC. Encoded protein: CASSLGQVNNKQFF. Full variable domain (remainder filled in from reference TRBV5-1 and TRBJ2-1): KAGVTQTPRYLIKTRGQQVTLSCSPISGHRSVSWYQQTPGQGLQFLFEYFSETQRNKGNFPGRFSGRQFSNSRSEMNVSTLELGDSALYLCASSLGQVNNKQFFGPGTRLTVL.

The chain couples TRBV7-3 to TRBJ1-2; TRBD1 matches 10 bases. Germline CDR1 reads SGHTA; CDR2 reads FQGTGA. Trimming removed 4 bases from V and 6 bases from J; junction bases left unmatched: 8. CDR3 size: 15 residues. CDR3 DNA sequence: TGTGCCAGCAGCTCCGGGACAGGGGATAGTAATGGCTACACCTTC. Its translation is CASSSGTGDSNGYTF. Full variable domain (rest looked up from reference TRBV7-3 and TRBJ1-2): GAGVSQTPSNKVTEKGKYVELRCDPISGHTALYWYRQSLGQGPEFLIYFQGTGAADDSGLPNDRFFAVRPEGSVSTLKIQRTERGDSAVYLCASSSGTGDSNGYTFGSGTRLTVV.

The chain is built from TRBV20-1 and TRBJ1-2; D is perhaps TRBD1 (5 bases). The V end was cut by 6 bases, the J end by 6 bases, with 20 bases between. The CDR3 totals 14 residues. Per germline, CDR1 DFQATT and CDR2 SNEGSKA (reference sequence). The CDR3 loop is CSAENQGWVDGYTF. CDR3 DNA sequence: TGCAGTGCCGAAAACCAGGGATGGGTAGATGGCTACACCTTC.

This clonotype was observed a handful of times. V is TRBV5-1 and J is TRBJ1-6; D perhaps matches TRBD1 (5 bases). Looked up from germline, CDR1 is SGHRS and CDR2 is YFSETQ. The CDR3 totals 14 residues. The ends were cut back, 7 bases at V and 7 bases at J, with 15 bases in the middle. CDR3 bases: TGCGCCAGCCAACGGGGCCGGGGAAATTCACCCCTCCACTTT. It codes for CASQRGRGNSPLHF. The full variable domain, its missing parts supplied by reference TRBV5-1 and TRBJ1-6, is KAGVTQTPRYLIKTRGQQVTLSCSPISGHRSVSWYQQTPGQGLQFLFEYFSETQRNKGNFPGRFSGRQFSNSRSEMNVSTLELGDSALYLCASQRGRGNSPLHFGNGTRLTVT.

V gene TRBV3-1 combines with J gene TRBJ1-1; TRBD1 aligns across 8 bases. Trimming took 3 bases from V and 5 from J; bases not matched to a gene: 5. The CDR3 is 14 residues long. Germline V lookup: CDR1 LGHDT, CDR2 YNNKEL (reference sequence). In DNA form, the CDR3 reads TGTGCCAGCAGCCATCGGACAGGGAGGACTGAAGCTTTCTTT. The encoded protein is CASSHRTGRTEAFF. The variable domain in full, completed from reference TRBV3-1 and TRBJ1-1, reads DTAVSQTPKYLVTQMGNDKSIKCEQNLGHDTMYWYKQDSKKFLKIMFSYNNKELIINETVPNRFSPKSPDKAHLNLHINSLELGDSAVYFCASSHRTGRTEAFFGQGTRLTVV.

This clonotype was seen more than once but under ten times. CDR3 in amino acids: CSALDSSQETQYF. The CDR3 DNA follows: TGCAGTGCCCTCGACAGTAGCCAAGAGACCCAGTACTTC. The genes are TRBV20-1 and TRBJ2-5, with a possible D match to TRBD1 (5 bases). The germline CDR1 and CDR2 sequences are DFQATT and SNEGSKA (reference sequence). The CDR3 spans 13 residues. Trimming removed 6 bases at V and 1 base at J, with 12 bases between.

This clonotype was detected ten times or more. V gene TRBV29-1 combines with J gene TRBJ2-2; D unclear. The CDR3 consists of 14 residues. Germline-derived CDR1 and CDR2 are SQVTM and ANQGSEA. Trimming cost V 7 bases and J 4 bases, with 16 bases left between them. CDR3 protein: CSATTEWSTGELFF. The CDR3 DNA sequence: TGCAGCGCTACGACTGAGTGGAGCACCGGGGAGCTGTTTTTT.

This clonotype is a singleton in its sample. At one end, the junction sequence differs from germline, possibly due to a read error. This sequence joins TRBV20-1 and TRBJ2-5, with a tentative D call TRBD2 (5 bases). The CDR3 length is 15 residues. Germline-derived CDR1 and CDR2 are DFQATT and SNEGSKA (reference sequence). The CDR3, as DNA: TGCGGTGCTAGGGAGCATTCGGATGGAGGAGAGACCCAGTACTTC. This sequence encodes CGAREHSDGGETQYF.

As to this clonotype: Just one base apart from a much larger clone, this may be a read error. The V and J genes are TRBV5-4 and TRBJ1-2; possible D gene TRBD1, 6 bases. The CDR3 length is 14 residues. Trimming shortened V by 7 bases and J by 4 bases, and 17 bases separated the two germline ends. CDR1 and CDR2 from the germline V gene are SGHNT and YYREEE (reference sequence). As DNA, the CDR3 is TGTGCCAGCGTCCCGGGGGGCACCAGCTATGGCTACACCTTC. Amino acids: CASVPGGTSYGYTF.

The chain carries TRBV9 and TRBJ1-5; maybe TRBD1 (6 bases). In germline, CDR1 is SGDLS, CDR2 YYNGEE. Trimming pared 0 bases from V and 4 bases from J, leaving 8 bases between. CDR3 size: 14 residues. CDR3 in amino acids: CASSVGQENQPQHF. The DNA for the CDR3 is TGTGCCAGCAGCGTAGGACAGGAGAATCAGCCCCAGCATTTT.

This clonotype was detected many times. The rearrangement uses TRBV20-1 and TRBJ1-2; maybe TRBD1 (6 bases). In germline, CDR1 is DFQATT, CDR2 SNEGSKA (reference sequence). The CDR3 has 11 amino acids. V was clipped by 2 bases and J by 8 bases, with 9 bases between them. The CDR3 loop reads CSARSGAGYTF. DNA for the CDR3: TGCAGTGCTAGATCGGGGGCCGGCTACACCTTC.

J is TRBJ2-1 and V is TRBV7-2; 11 nucleotides agree with TRBD2. Germline-derived CDR1 and CDR2 are SGHTA and FQGNSA. CDR3 length equals 16 residues. V lost 6 bases and J lost 8; bases outside the gene matches: 12. Here the CDR3 DNA reads TGTGCCAGCAGAAAGGCCGGGACTAGCGGCGGGGATGAGCAGTTCTTC. Protein product: CASRKAGTSGGDEQFF.

The chain recombines TRBV20-1 with TRBJ2-1; TRBD2 might be the D (6 bases). This CDR3 spans 15 amino acids. The germline V gene has CDR1 DFQATT and CDR2 SNEGSKA (reference sequence). V lost 1 base and J 8 bases, leaving 18 bases between the germline ends. The CDR3 reads CSARAASRTNDEQFF. The CDR3, as DNA: TGCAGTGCTAGAGCCGCCTCTCGGACTAACGATGAGCAGTTCTTC.

This chain connects TRBV10-3 to TRBJ2-7; D remains ambiguous. V lost 6 bases to trimming and J lost 3 bases, with 9 bases between them. Germline-derived CDR1 and CDR2 are ENHRY and SYGVKD. CDR3 length: 12 residues. The CDR3 is CAISALDYEQYF. The CDR3 DNA sequence: TGTGCCATCAGCGCATTAGACTACGAGCAGTACTTC.

The chain employs TRBV5-1 and TRBJ2-2, with 11 positions matching TRBD2. V gave up 7 bases and J gave up 9 bases; unmatched junction bases: 11. The CDR3 spans 15 residues. From germline, CDR1 is SGHRS and CDR2 YFSETQ. This CDR3 is CASGKTSGKTRELFF. CDR3 coding DNA: TGCGCCAGCGGCAAGACTAGCGGGAAAACCAGGGAGCTGTTTTTT.

The gene calls are TRBV12-3 or TRBV12-4 and TRBJ1-5, with D unclear. V was clipped by 4 bases and J by 6 bases, with 19 bases between them. The CDR3 is 16 residues long. CDR3 region: CASSWGNSLIGQPQHF. CDR3 in DNA: TGTGCCAGCAGTTGGGGAAACAGTCTCATTGGTCAGCCCCAGCATTTT.

The rearrangement joins TRBV6-2 or TRBV6-3 to TRBJ2-1; D uncertain. Germline CDR1 MNHEY, CDR2 SVGEGT. The CDR3 contains 13 residues. The germline V and J ends were trimmed by 7 bases and 13 bases, with 20 bases remaining between them. Here the CDR3 reads CASIRAVPGEQFF. The CDR3 region has the DNA TGTGCCAGCATTAGGGCAGTCCCCGGTGAACAGTTCTTC.

The rearrangement links TRBV12-3 or TRBV12-4 to TRBJ2-7, with D tentatively TRBD1 or TRBD2 (5 bases each). The V end lost 9 bases, the J end lost 7 bases, and 16 bases lay between the germline ends. The length of the CDR3 is 12 residues. The chain's CDR3 is CASSRMGDEQYF. The CDR3 DNA is TGTGCCAGTAGCCGAATGGGGGATGAGCAGTACTTC.

This clonotype was observed a handful of times. The chain employs TRBV20-1 and TRBJ1-5; D uncertain. Per the germline V gene, CDR1 is DFQATT and CDR2 is SNEGSKA (reference sequence). Trimming took off 4 bases at V and 0 bases at J, with 7 bases between the two ends. The CDR3 length is 13 residues. CDR3 region: CSAIPGSNQPQHF. CDR3 sequence (DNA): TGCAGTGCTATCCCAGGTAGCAATCAGCCCCAGCATTTT.

Turning to this clonotype: Compared with germline, one end of the junction differs, possibly owing to a read error. The chain combines TRBV20-1 with TRBJ2-4; possible D gene TRBD2, 6 bases. The germline gives CDR1 DFQATT, CDR2 SNEGSKA (reference sequence). CDR3 length equals 15 residues. The CDR3 protein is CSTSSALSYHYKQYF. The CDR3 DNA follows: TGCAGTACTAGCTCGGCTTTATCCTATCACTACAAGCAGTACTTC.

This clonotype was observed at least ten times. This chain connects TRBV3-1 to TRBJ2-4; D gene unclear. CDR3 length equals 13 residues. The V gene's germline CDR1 is LGHDT and CDR2 YNNKEL (reference sequence). V shed 4 bases and J shed 7 bases, with 11 bases lying between them. CDR3 bases: TGTGCCAGCAGCCGCGCCCTGGAGAACATTCAGTACTTC. Translation gives CASSRALENIQYF.

The V gene is TRBV12-3 or TRBV12-4, the J gene TRBJ2-7, with unresolved D. The CDR3 length is 17 residues. V was shortened by 1 base and J by 1 base, with 17 bases between the two germline ends. The CDR3 sequence is CASSLEGPRVLSYEQYF. CDR3 nucleotide sequence: TGTGCCAGCAGTTTAGAAGGTCCCAGAGTTTTGTCCTACGAGCAGTACTTC.

This clonotype was recorded many times. This chain connects TRBV20-1 to TRBJ2-7, with D possibly being TRBD1 (5 bases). The CDR3 contains 12 residues. Trimming shortened V by 3 bases and J by 4 bases, and 10 bases separated the two germline ends. Germline lookup yields CDR1 DFQATT and CDR2 SNEGSKA (reference sequence). CDR3: CSASGRDYEQYF. For the CDR3, the DNA is TGCAGTGCTAGCGGCAGGGATTACGAGCAGTACTTC.